What follows are 2 T cell receptor beta chains derived from one specimen sequenced in a study of blood T cell repertoires in COVID-19. Data came from immunoSEQ multiplex PCR; TCRdb stores just in-frame clones and leaves some out. Among about 87,000 clones listed, over 75% were seen once. Sequencing input: peripheral blood. The receptors originated from a human donor with acute or convalescent COVID-19. The donor label of this sample is uncertain.

The V and J genes are TRBV28 and TRBJ1-2; tentatively, D is TRBD1 (5 bases). Trimming shortened V by 11 bases and J by 3 bases, and 16 bases separated the two germline ends. Germline V gene lookup returns CDR1 MDHEN and CDR2 SYDVKM. This CDR3 contains 13 residues. CDR3 sequence (DNA): TGTGCCGGGGGGACGGGCACCCACTATGGCTACACCTTC. Protein sequence: CAGGTGTHYGYTF.

The chain has TRBV7-9 and TRBJ2-7, with 8 bases that match TRBD1. The CDR3 loop spans 18 amino acids. Trimming took 5 bases from V and 3 from J; bases not matched to a gene: 18. The germline CDR1 and CDR2 sequences are SEHNR and FQNEAQ (reference sequence). CDR3 sequence: CASSERGGQGARLYEQYF. As DNA, the CDR3 is TGTGCCAGCAGCGAAAGAGGGGGTCAGGGGGCGCGTCTCTACGAGCAGTACTTC.